These 21 T cell receptor beta chains were all obtained from the same sample, sequenced in a study of blood T cell repertoires in COVID-19. Sequencing used immunoSEQ multiplex PCR; TCRdb keeps in-frame clones, though not all of them. In the table there are 80,000 to 130,000 clones, about nine tenths of which are singletons. The sample comprised peripheral blood. These receptors all come from a man aged 55-75 years with acute or convalescent COVID-19.

The chain uses TRBV2 and TRBJ2-1; D not resolved. Germline V lookup: CDR1 SNHLY, CDR2 FYNNEI. V was pared by 8 bases and J by 8 bases, with 10 bases between. CDR3 length: 11 residues. The DNA of the CDR3 is TGTGCCAGCCTCCGGGTGGATGAGCAGTTCTTC. It specifies CASLRVDEQFF.

This rearrangement joins TRBV5-1 to TRBJ2-1; possibly TRBD2 for D (5 bases). This CDR3 has 14 residues. Germline lookup yields CDR1 SGHRS and CDR2 YFSETQ. Trimming cost V 4 bases and J 8 bases, with 16 bases left between them. The CDR3 protein is CASSPALVMHEQFF. CDR3 in DNA: TGCGCCAGCAGCCCCGCACTAGTCATGCATGAGCAGTTCTTC.

This chain joins TRBV19 and TRBJ1-2; 7 bases agree with TRBD1. V was pared by 4 bases and J by 6 bases, with 8 bases of the junction left unmatched. The CDR3 loop spans 14 amino acids. The germline CDR1 and CDR2 sequences are LNHDA and SQIVND (reference sequence). The CDR3: CASSRRGRNDGYTF. For the CDR3, the DNA is TGTGCCAGTAGTAGAAGGGGGCGCAATGATGGCTACACCTTC.

The rearrangement links TRBV14 to TRBJ2-3; 10 positions agree with TRBD1. The V and J ends lost 2 bases and 3 bases, in that order; junction bases with no gene match: 11. Germline V gene sequence: CDR1 SGHDN, CDR2 FVKESK. There are 18 residues in the CDR3. The CDR3 is CASSQTKSTGGSTDTQYF. In DNA form, the CDR3 reads TGTGCCAGCAGCCAAACAAAATCGACAGGGGGCTCGACAGATACGCAGTATTTT. Drawing the rest from reference TRBV14 and TRBJ2-3, the complete variable domain is EAGVTQFPSHSVIEKGQTVTLRCDPISGHDNLYWYRRVMGKEIKFLLHFVKESKQDESGMPNNRFLAERTGGTYSTLKVQPAELEDSGVYFCASSQTKSTGGSTDTQYFGPGTRLTVL.

This clone came up once. The rearrangement links TRBV27 to TRBJ1-2, with no clear D. Trimming took 10 bases from V and 3 from J, leaving 12 bases between them. CDR1 MNHEY and CDR2 SMNVEV come from the germline V gene (reference sequence). The CDR3 extends over 12 amino acids. This CDR3 reads CATWLSYYGYTF. The CDR3 region has the DNA TGTGCCACCTGGTTGAGTTACTATGGCTACACCTTC.

V is TRBV5-1 and J is TRBJ1-4, with D hard to call. Per the germline V gene, CDR1 is SGHRS and CDR2 is YFSETQ. The CDR3 sequence is 16 residues long. V was cut by 0 bases and J by 0 bases, with 9 bases left in between. The CDR3 coding sequence is TGCGCCAGCAGCTTGGGCGGAAGCGCAACTAATGAAAAACTGTTTTTT. Amino acids: CASSLGGSATNEKLFF. The complete variable domain, with remaining parts taken from reference TRBV5-1 and TRBJ1-4, reads KAGVTQTPRYLIKTRGQQVTLSCSPISGHRSVSWYQQTPGQGLQFLFEYFSETQRNKGNFPGRFSGRQFSNSRSEMNVSTLELGDSALYLCASSLGGSATNEKLFFGSGTQLSVL.

This CDR3 reads CASSPSDSTGNTIYF. The CDR3 DNA is TGTGCCAGCAGCCCGAGCGACAGCACTGGAAACACCATATATTTT. The V gene is TRBV7-6, the J gene TRBJ1-3, with a tentative D call TRBD1 (5 bases). V was clipped by 5 bases and J by 2 bases, with 13 bases between them. Germline CDR1 and CDR2: SGHVS and FNYEAQ. The CDR3 has 15 amino acids.

The rearrangement uses TRBV3-1 (or the pseudogene TRBV3-2) and TRBJ2-5; 12 nucleotides match TRBD2. V shed 3 bases and J 2 bases; nucleotides not matched to a gene: 10. CDR3 length: 18 residues. CDR1 is LGHDT and CDR2 is YNNKEL in the germline V gene (reference sequence). The CDR3 region is CASSQRLAGDFLQETQYF. For the CDR3, the DNA is TGTGCCAGCAGCCAGCGACTAGCGGGAGATTTTCTTCAAGAGACCCAGTACTTC.

V is TRBV19 and J is TRBJ1-4; the D is unclear. Germline-derived CDR1 and CDR2 are LNHDA and SQIVND (reference sequence). Between the trimmed V and J ends, which lost 7 bases and 6 bases, there was a span of 21 bases. The CDR3 loop spans 16 amino acids. CDR3 coding DNA: TGTGCCAGTAAGCCAGTAGGATTGGGCGATGATGAAAAACTGTTTTTT. Its protein is CASKPVGLGDDEKLFF.

This clone came up once. V is TRBV7-8 and J is TRBJ1-5; 7 positions match TRBD1. This CDR3 is 14 amino acids long. The V gene's germline CDR1 is SGHVS and CDR2 FQNEAQ. V lost 5 bases, J lost 2 bases, and 3 bases stayed unmatched. The CDR3 sequence: CASSRTGGNQPQHF. CDR3 nucleotides: TGTGCCAGCAGCCGGACAGGCGGCAATCAGCCCCAGCATTTT.

The chain couples TRBV12-3 or TRBV12-4 to TRBJ1-4; no firm D call. The CDR3 extends over 12 amino acids. The V gene lost 6 bases and the J gene lost 2 bases, with 4 bases spanning the gap. CDR3 sequence: CASSRTNEKLFF. The CDR3 DNA sequence: TGTGCCAGCAGCCGGACTAATGAAAAACTGTTTTTT.

The chain employs TRBV19 and TRBJ1-1; TRBD1 matches at 10 bases. V was clipped by 5 bases and J by 6 bases; unmatched bases: 6. The CDR3 runs 14 residues. The V gene's germline CDR1 is LNHDA and CDR2 SQIVND (reference sequence). CDR3 region: CASSPGQGRAEAFF. The CDR3 bases are TGTGCCAGTAGTCCGGGACAGGGGCGTGCTGAAGCTTTCTTT.

In this sample, this clone turned up once. This sequence joins TRBV27 and TRBJ1-2; weak D call: TRBD1 (6 bases). The V gene lost 10 bases and the J gene lost 7 bases, with 22 bases spanning the gap. The CDR3 is made up of 14 amino acids. Per germline, CDR1 MNHEY and CDR2 SMNVEV (reference sequence). The CDR3 reads CATRMTGGGFGYTF. The CDR3 nucleotides are TGTGCCACCAGGATGACGGGTGGGGGCTTTGGCTACACCTTC.

Only one count was recorded for this clone. The rearrangement links TRBV19 to TRBJ2-7, with D tentatively TRBD1 (6 bases). The V gene's germline CDR1 is LNHDA and CDR2 SQIVND (reference sequence). The CDR3 is 16 amino acids. V was pared by 6 bases and J by 2 bases, with 20 bases between. CDR3 loop: CASSLTAGQLPYEQYF. As DNA, the CDR3 is TGTGCCAGTAGCTTAACAGCCGGACAGCTTCCCTACGAGCAGTACTTC.

The chain has TRBV3-1 (or the pseudogene TRBV3-2) and TRBJ2-1, with 15 bases fitting TRBD2. Germline lookup yields CDR1 LGHDT and CDR2 YNNKEL (reference sequence). This CDR3 has 17 amino acids. The V segment lost 4 bases and the J segment 4 bases; nucleotides outside the gene matches: 5. This chain's CDR3 is CASSPGLAGGWYNEQFF. The DNA for the CDR3 is TGTGCCAGCAGCCCCGGACTAGCGGGAGGGTGGTACAATGAGCAGTTCTTC.

The chain links TRBV15 to TRBJ1-3; the D is unclear. V was trimmed by 0 bases and J by 0 bases, leaving 18 bases between them. Germline CDR1 and CDR2: LNHNV and YYDKDF (reference sequence). CDR3 length: 19 amino acids. The CDR3 DNA follows: TGTGCCACCAGCAGAGAATTGGTCACTGGGCTACTCTCTGGAAACACCATATATTTT. Encoded protein: CATSRELVTGLLSGNTIYF. Full variable domain (outside the CDR3, taken from reference TRBV15 and TRBJ1-3): DAMVIQNPRYQVTQFGKPVTLSCSQTLNHNVMYWYQQKSSQAPKLLFHYYDKDFNNEADTPDNFQSRRPNTSFCFLDIRSPGLGDTAMYLCATSRELVTGLLSGNTIYFGEGSWLTVV.

The chain employs TRBV6-5 and TRBJ2-1, with 7 bases identical to TRBD2. CDR1 is MNHEY and CDR2 is SVGAGI in the germline V gene. The trim removed 2 bases at V and 4 bases at J, leaving 5 bases unmatched. CDR3 length: 15 residues. CDR3 region: CASSYAGVSYNEQFF. The CDR3 DNA reads as TGTGCCAGCAGTTACGCGGGAGTAAGTTACAATGAGCAGTTCTTC.

The chain has TRBV6-6 and TRBJ1-2, with 7 bases matching TRBD1. The ends lost 4 bases at V and 5 bases at J; junction bases unmatched: 10. This CDR3 is built from 15 residues. Germline loops: CDR1 MNHNY, CDR2 SVGAGI (reference sequence). CDR3 DNA: TGTGCCAGCAGTTCTCCGACAGGGCCTGAGTATGGCTACACCTTC. Amino acid sequence: CASSSPTGPEYGYTF.

V gene TRBV6-1 combines with J gene TRBJ1-4; D is possibly TRBD1 (6 bases). The CDR3 is made up of 13 amino acids. The germline V gene encodes CDR1 MNHNS and CDR2 SASEGT. V lost 2 bases and J lost 7, with 8 bases in between. The CDR3 DNA reads as TGTGCCAGCAGTGAAAGGGGGAGTGAAAAACTGTTTTTT. Residues: CASSERGSEKLFF.

This clone has only a few counts. One junction end does not reproduce the germline sequence, and a read error may be involved. The V gene is TRBV28, the J gene TRBJ1-4; D is undetermined. CDR3 length: 11 amino acids. Germline V gives CDR1 MDHEN, CDR2 SYDVKM. CDR3 bases: TGTGCCAGCAGCTCAGCTATGTCGGGAGTTTTT. Translation gives CASSSAMSGVF.

The rearrangement uses TRBV27 and TRBJ2-1, with TRBD2 matching 12 bases. The CDR3 spans 18 residues. V dropped 3 bases and J dropped 4; count of bases not matched to a gene: 10. Germline V gene sequence: CDR1 MNHEY, CDR2 SMNVEV (reference sequence). The chain's CDR3 is CASSFTSTLAGGYNEQFF. DNA for the CDR3: TGTGCCAGCAGTTTCACCTCAACTCTAGCGGGGGGGTACAATGAGCAGTTCTTC.